The clone carrying this TCR beta chain was seen more than once but under ten times. Its antigen remains unidentified. This record belongs to a study of blood T cells in healthy people across ages. Germline loops: CDR1 SGHRS, CDR2 YFSETQ. The CDR3 is 14 residues long. Study results and caveats: Whereas aged donors had fewer naive CD4+ cells, long-lived donors had more of them and higher diversity.

The amount of total RNA extracted per sample was at least 6 micrograms. The use of a sample-barcoded 5' primer and a J-beta primer mix characterized a second PCR of about 6 to 11 cycles. Through a template-switch adaptor with 12 random nucleotides, each cDNA molecule received a tag. TCRdb used MiXCR to reprocess the 5' RACE reads, holding one entry per CDR3 protein. The sample has hundreds of thousands of distinct CDR3 sequences, roughly 21% seen once. Material for sequencing was blood. The sequence was collected from a man in his 70s in good health. The V gene is TRBV5-1, the J gene TRBJ2-5; D gene uncertain. The J call may be wrong; the DNA end is better matched by TRBJ2-7. The DNA for the CDR3 is TGCGCCAGCAGCTTGGCCGGTAGTAACTACGAGCAGTACTTC. Translation: CASSLAGSNYEQYF.